The 15 T cell receptor beta chains below were found in one sample sequenced in a study of cytomegalovirus exposure and HLA in healthy donors. PCR primers comprised 60 Vbeta and 13 Jbeta primers. This table comes from immunoSEQ multiplex PCR, and its TCRdb copy is limited to in-frame clones, with some not included. This table has 110,000 or so clones, 65% to 85% appearing once. Sequenced: PBMCs. The receptors were gathered from a woman aged 25 to 39 in good health and CMV-seropositive.

The chain carries TRBV5-1 and TRBJ2-5; 10 bases match TRBD2. CDR3 length: 17 residues. V was pared by 0 bases and J by 2 bases, with 7 bases of the junction left unmatched. Germline CDR1 and CDR2: SGHRS and YFSETQ. In DNA, the CDR3 is TGCGCCAGCAGCTTGGCCCTAGCGGGAGTAGGTCAAGAGACCCAGTACTTC. Translated, it gives CASSLALAGVGQETQYF.

This rearrangement joins TRBV5-1 to TRBJ1-1; 9 positions agree with TRBD1. Trimming cost V 4 bases and J 4 bases; bases outside gene matches: 2. This CDR3 comprises 13 residues. The germline CDR1 and CDR2 sequences are SGHRS and YFSETQ. The CDR3 spells CASSPGQGTEAFF. DNA of the CDR3: TGCGCCAGCAGCCCGGGACAGGGCACTGAAGCTTTCTTT.

The chain links TRBV28 to TRBJ2-3; 11 bases align to TRBD1. CDR3 size: 17 residues. Unmatched junction bases numbered 6, after V lost 2 bases and J lost 2 bases. Germline V gives CDR1 MDHEN, CDR2 SYDVKM. CDR3 bases: TGTGCCAGCAGTTTAGGGGGGACAGGGGGGTCCACAGATACGCAGTATTTT. Amino acid sequence: CASSLGGTGGSTDTQYF.

CDR3 loop: CASSQTGVNTEAFF. CDR3 sequence (DNA): TGTGCCAGCAGCCAGACAGGGGTGAACACTGAAGCTTTCTTT. The J gene is TRBJ1-1, the V gene TRBV7-3, with 8 bases aligning to TRBD1. Trimming took 5 bases from V and 0 from J; bases not matched to a gene: 2. The CDR3 consists of 14 residues. The germline CDR1 and CDR2 sequences are SGHTA and FQGTGA.

This clone was seen a single time. V gene TRBV21-1 combines with J gene TRBJ2-1; TRBD1 is the table's D call and was not checked against the DNA. TRBV21-1 is noted as a pseudogene. This CDR3 spans 17 amino acids. The CDR3 nucleotides read TGTGCCAGCAGCAAAGCCAGGGGGCCATCGCCCTACAATGAGCAGTTCTTC. This gives the protein CASSKARGPSPYNEQFF.

The J gene is TRBJ2-3, the V gene TRBV14; TRBD2 matches at 8 bases. This CDR3 spans 17 amino acids. CDR1 and CDR2 (germline): SGHDN, FVKESK. Trimming removed 2 bases from V and 4 bases from J; junction bases left unmatched: 11. CDR3 DNA sequence: TGTGCCAGCAGCCAAACCCGGGGGGGCGGTGTCCCAGATACGCAGTATTTT. Translation: CASSQTRGGGVPDTQYF.

This chain joins TRBV2 and TRBJ2-6, with 10 positions matching TRBD1. The CDR3 consists of 18 residues. The V segment lost 2 bases and the J segment 1 base; nucleotides outside the gene matches: 5. Germline V gene lookup returns CDR1 SNHLY and CDR2 FYNNEI. CDR3 bases: TGTGCCAGCAGTGAAATGGGACAGGGGATATCTGGGGCCAACGTCCTGACTTTC. It specifies CASSEMGQGISGANVLTF.

This clone has just a few counts. The chain recombines TRBV18 with TRBJ2-5; no firm D call. Trimming left V 2 bases short and J 5 bases short, with 9 bases between. The CDR3 has 13 amino acids. Germline values: CDR1 KGHSH, CDR2 LQKENI. The CDR3 protein is CASSPKSVETQYF. The CDR3 DNA sequence: TGTGCCAGCTCACCAAAAAGCGTGGAGACCCAGTACTTC. The full variable domain, completed using reference TRBV18 and TRBJ2-5, is NAGVMQNPRHLVRRRGQEARLRCSPMKGHSHVYWYRQLPEEGLKFMVYLQKENIIDESGMPKERFSAEFPKEGPSILRIQQVVRGDSAAYFCASSPKSVETQYFGPGTRLLVL.

This chain uses TRBV6-1 with TRBJ2-2; the match to TRBD2 covers 12 bases. Germline lookup yields CDR1 MNHNS and CDR2 SASEGT. The CDR3 has 15 amino acids. The junction had 6 bases not matched to a gene; V was cut back by 6 bases and J by 7 bases. The CDR3 spells CASRQTSGSFGELFF. Here the CDR3 DNA reads TGTGCCAGCAGGCAGACTAGCGGGAGTTTCGGGGAGCTGTTTTTT.

V usage is TRBV18 and J usage is TRBJ2-3; possible D gene TRBD1, 5 bases. The CDR3 runs 14 residues. Germline V lookup: CDR1 KGHSH, CDR2 LQKENI. V was trimmed by 2 bases and J by 3 bases, leaving 9 bases between them. In nucleotides, the CDR3 is TGTGCCAGCTCACCAGGGGCCCAGACAGATACGCAGTATTTT. Translating gives CASSPGAQTDTQYF.

The sample holds a few counts of this clone. V and J are TRBV6-1 and TRBJ2-3, with 11 bases aligning to TRBD2. This CDR3 region has 13 residues. Germline CDR1 MNHNS, CDR2 SASEGT. V shed 10 bases and J 3 bases; nucleotides not matched to a gene: 3. The CDR3 here is CATLAGGTDTQYF. CDR3 DNA sequence: TGTGCCACCCTAGCGGGAGGAACAGATACGCAGTATTTT.

The chain combines TRBV21-1 with TRBJ2-7; TRBD1, as called in the table, went unchecked against the DNA. TRBV21-1 is recorded as a pseudogene. The CDR3 is 18 residues long. CDR3 in DNA: TGTGCCAGCAGCACTCCTATGTTTTTATGGGACATAACCTACGAGCAGTACTTC. Protein sequence: CASSTPMFLWDITYEQYF.

The chain couples TRBV15 to TRBJ2-7, with TRBD2 as a possible D gene (5 bases). The CDR3 totals 14 residues. V was clipped by 3 bases and J by 2 bases, with 11 bases between them. CDR1 and CDR2 from the germline V gene are LNHNV and YYDKDF (reference sequence). CDR3 sequence reads: CATSREAVTYEQYF. DNA for the CDR3: TGTGCCACCAGCAGGGAAGCGGTAACCTACGAGCAGTACTTC.

The CDR3 sequence: CASSYTGGSEQYF. CDR3 DNA: TGTGCCAGCAGTTATACGGGAGGAAGCGAGCAGTACTTC. V and J are TRBV6-5 and TRBJ2-7, with 7 positions matching TRBD2. Germline-derived CDR1 and CDR2 are MNHEY and SVGAGI. After removal of 3 bases from V and 6 bases from J, the junction contained 5 bases not matched to a gene. The CDR3 runs 13 residues.

This chain joins TRBV7-9 and TRBJ1-2; 12 bases are shared with TRBD1. Trimming cost V 3 bases and J 5 bases; bases outside gene matches: 1. The length of the CDR3 is 14 residues. Per the germline V gene, CDR1 is SEHNR and CDR2 is FQNEAQ (reference sequence). Here the CDR3 reads CASSLGQGAYGYTF. CDR3 in DNA: TGTGCCAGCAGCTTGGGACAGGGGGCATATGGCTACACCTTC.